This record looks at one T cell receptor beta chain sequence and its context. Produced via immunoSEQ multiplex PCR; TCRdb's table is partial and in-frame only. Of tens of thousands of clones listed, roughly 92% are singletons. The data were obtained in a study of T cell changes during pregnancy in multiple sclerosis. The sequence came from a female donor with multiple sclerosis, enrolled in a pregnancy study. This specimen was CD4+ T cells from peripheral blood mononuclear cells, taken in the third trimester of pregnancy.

CDR3 DNA sequence: TGCGCCAGCCAAAACTGGGGCGAGAACACCGGGGAGCTGTTTTTT. This encodes CASQNWGENTGELFF. The V and J genes are TRBV5-1 and TRBJ2-2, with a tentative D call TRBD1 (5 bases). Germline V gives CDR1 SGHRS, CDR2 YFSETQ. The germline V and J ends were trimmed by 7 bases and 1 base, with 14 bases remaining between them. This CDR3 has 15 amino acids. Together with reference TRBV5-1 and TRBJ2-2, the CDR3 gives the full variable domain: KAGVTQTPRYLIKTRGQQVTLSCSPISGHRSVSWYQQTPGQGLQFLFEYFSETQRNKGNFPGRFSGRQFSNSRSEMNVSTLELGDSALYLCASQNWGENTGELFFGEGSRLTVL.